The source of this T cell receptor (beta chain) is a study of cytomegalovirus exposure and HLA in healthy donors. Study details: Earlier findings included some 120 million unique TCR beta sequences obtained from 150 million to 200 million T cells. Early release data held 75 million to 90 million unique TCRs from HLA-typed donors.

On this clone itself: Its specificity is not known. The junction does not match germline at one end; this may be a read error.

This PCR relied on a set of 60 Vbeta primers and 13 Jbeta primers. TCRdb's table, derived via immunoSEQ multiplex PCR, lists solely in-frame clones and lacks some. The sample carries about 120,000 clones, 81% recorded once. Germline values: CDR1 SSHAT, CDR2 FNYEAQ (reference sequence). The CDR3 spans 15 residues. Study conclusions and caveats: In vitro confirmation showed a few CMV-associated chains to be CMV antigen specific. A missense DCLRE1C variant was associated with V- and J-gene trimming of TCR beta chains in a later analysis, and an independent cohort replicated the association.

The origin of this receptor is a man aged 35-49 years in good health and CMV-seronegative. The J gene is TRBJ2-7, the V gene TRBV7-7; D might be TRBD2 (6 bases). Material for sequencing was PBMCs. In DNA, the CDR3 is TGTGCTAGCAGCTTAGCGGCTAGCGAGTCCTACGAGCAGTACTTC. It translates to CASSLAASESYEQYF. The entire variable domain, with the rest obtained from reference TRBV7-7 and TRBJ2-7, is as follows: GAGVSQSPRYKVTKRGQDVTLRCDPISSHATLYWYQQALGQGPEFLTYFNYEAQPDKSGLPSDRFSAERPEGSISTLTIQRTEQRDSAMYRCASSLAASESYEQYFGPGTRLTVT.